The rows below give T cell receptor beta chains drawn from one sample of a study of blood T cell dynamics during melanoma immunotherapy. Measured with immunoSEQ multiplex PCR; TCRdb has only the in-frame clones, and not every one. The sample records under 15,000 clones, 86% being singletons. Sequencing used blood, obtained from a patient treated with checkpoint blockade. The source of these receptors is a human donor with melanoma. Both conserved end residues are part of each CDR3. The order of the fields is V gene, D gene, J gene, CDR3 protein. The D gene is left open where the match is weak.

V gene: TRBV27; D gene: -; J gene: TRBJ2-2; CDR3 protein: CASSFRDSSTGELFF
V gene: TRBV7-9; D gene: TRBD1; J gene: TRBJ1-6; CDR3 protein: CASSPRTGLNSPLHF
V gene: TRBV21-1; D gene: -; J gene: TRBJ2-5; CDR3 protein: CASSTNNTGTSGLEATETQYF
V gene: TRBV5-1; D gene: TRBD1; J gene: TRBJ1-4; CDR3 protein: CASSQMTGEAEKLFF
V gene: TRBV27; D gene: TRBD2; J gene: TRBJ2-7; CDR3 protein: CASRRVGLAGLYEQYF
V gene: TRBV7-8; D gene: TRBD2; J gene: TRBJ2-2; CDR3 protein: CASSLRRERAGELFF
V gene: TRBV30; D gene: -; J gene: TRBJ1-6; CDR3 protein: CRHTEGLNSPLHF
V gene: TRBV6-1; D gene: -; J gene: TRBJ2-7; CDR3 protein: CASSESGAYEQYF
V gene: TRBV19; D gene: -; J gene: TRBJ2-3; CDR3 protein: CASSKGRGTDTQYF
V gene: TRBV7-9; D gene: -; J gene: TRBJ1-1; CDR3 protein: CASTVVNTEAFF
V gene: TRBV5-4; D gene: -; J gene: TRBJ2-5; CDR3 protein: CASSLYGGETQYF
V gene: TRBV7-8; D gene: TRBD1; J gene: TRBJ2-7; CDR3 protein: CASSLRGNNRGRGYEQYF
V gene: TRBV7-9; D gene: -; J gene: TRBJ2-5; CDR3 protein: CASSLSAATQYF
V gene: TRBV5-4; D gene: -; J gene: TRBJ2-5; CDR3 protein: CASSEQETQYF
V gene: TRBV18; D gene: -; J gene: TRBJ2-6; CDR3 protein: CASSPPGTGANVLTF
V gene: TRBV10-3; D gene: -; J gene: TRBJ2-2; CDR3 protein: CAISRDGNTGELFF
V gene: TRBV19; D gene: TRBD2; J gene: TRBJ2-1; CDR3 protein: CASSKATSGYNEQFF
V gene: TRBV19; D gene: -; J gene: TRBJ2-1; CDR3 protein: CASTTDYNEQFF
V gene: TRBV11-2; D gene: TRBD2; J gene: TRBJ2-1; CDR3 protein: CASSFGTSAYNEQFF
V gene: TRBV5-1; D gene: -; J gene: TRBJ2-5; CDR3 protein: CASSRRGGTESQETQYF
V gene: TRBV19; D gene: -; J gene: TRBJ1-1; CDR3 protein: CAIRTREDTEAFF
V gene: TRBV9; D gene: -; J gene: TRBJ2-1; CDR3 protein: CASSVMGGNEQFF
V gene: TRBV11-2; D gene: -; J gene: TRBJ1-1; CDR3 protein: CASSLGRINTEAFF